This T cell receptor (beta chain) was recorded in a study of blood T cells in healthy people across ages. Trimming stripped 6 bases from V and 6 bases from J, with 5 bases between. Germline CDR1 reads SGHTA; CDR2 reads FQGNSA. CDR3 length: 11 residues. The use of a sample-barcoded 5' primer and a J-beta primer mix characterized a second PCR of roughly 6 to 11 cycles. Every cDNA molecule bore a tag from a template-switch adaptor containing 12 random nucleotides. TCRdb ran MiXCR on the 5' RACE reads and lists one entry per CDR3 protein. In the table there are 800,000 to 900,000 distinct CDR3 sequences, 60% to 80% of which are singletons. For every donor, a draw yielded 7.5 to 10 milliliters of peripheral blood.

This clonotype was sampled from a man aged 25-45 years in good health. The J gene is TRBJ2-2, the V gene TRBV7-2; D gene unclear. Sequencing used blood. DNA of the CDR3: TGTGCCAGCAGATCCGCCGGGGAGCTGTTTTTT. Protein sequence: CASRSAGELFF.